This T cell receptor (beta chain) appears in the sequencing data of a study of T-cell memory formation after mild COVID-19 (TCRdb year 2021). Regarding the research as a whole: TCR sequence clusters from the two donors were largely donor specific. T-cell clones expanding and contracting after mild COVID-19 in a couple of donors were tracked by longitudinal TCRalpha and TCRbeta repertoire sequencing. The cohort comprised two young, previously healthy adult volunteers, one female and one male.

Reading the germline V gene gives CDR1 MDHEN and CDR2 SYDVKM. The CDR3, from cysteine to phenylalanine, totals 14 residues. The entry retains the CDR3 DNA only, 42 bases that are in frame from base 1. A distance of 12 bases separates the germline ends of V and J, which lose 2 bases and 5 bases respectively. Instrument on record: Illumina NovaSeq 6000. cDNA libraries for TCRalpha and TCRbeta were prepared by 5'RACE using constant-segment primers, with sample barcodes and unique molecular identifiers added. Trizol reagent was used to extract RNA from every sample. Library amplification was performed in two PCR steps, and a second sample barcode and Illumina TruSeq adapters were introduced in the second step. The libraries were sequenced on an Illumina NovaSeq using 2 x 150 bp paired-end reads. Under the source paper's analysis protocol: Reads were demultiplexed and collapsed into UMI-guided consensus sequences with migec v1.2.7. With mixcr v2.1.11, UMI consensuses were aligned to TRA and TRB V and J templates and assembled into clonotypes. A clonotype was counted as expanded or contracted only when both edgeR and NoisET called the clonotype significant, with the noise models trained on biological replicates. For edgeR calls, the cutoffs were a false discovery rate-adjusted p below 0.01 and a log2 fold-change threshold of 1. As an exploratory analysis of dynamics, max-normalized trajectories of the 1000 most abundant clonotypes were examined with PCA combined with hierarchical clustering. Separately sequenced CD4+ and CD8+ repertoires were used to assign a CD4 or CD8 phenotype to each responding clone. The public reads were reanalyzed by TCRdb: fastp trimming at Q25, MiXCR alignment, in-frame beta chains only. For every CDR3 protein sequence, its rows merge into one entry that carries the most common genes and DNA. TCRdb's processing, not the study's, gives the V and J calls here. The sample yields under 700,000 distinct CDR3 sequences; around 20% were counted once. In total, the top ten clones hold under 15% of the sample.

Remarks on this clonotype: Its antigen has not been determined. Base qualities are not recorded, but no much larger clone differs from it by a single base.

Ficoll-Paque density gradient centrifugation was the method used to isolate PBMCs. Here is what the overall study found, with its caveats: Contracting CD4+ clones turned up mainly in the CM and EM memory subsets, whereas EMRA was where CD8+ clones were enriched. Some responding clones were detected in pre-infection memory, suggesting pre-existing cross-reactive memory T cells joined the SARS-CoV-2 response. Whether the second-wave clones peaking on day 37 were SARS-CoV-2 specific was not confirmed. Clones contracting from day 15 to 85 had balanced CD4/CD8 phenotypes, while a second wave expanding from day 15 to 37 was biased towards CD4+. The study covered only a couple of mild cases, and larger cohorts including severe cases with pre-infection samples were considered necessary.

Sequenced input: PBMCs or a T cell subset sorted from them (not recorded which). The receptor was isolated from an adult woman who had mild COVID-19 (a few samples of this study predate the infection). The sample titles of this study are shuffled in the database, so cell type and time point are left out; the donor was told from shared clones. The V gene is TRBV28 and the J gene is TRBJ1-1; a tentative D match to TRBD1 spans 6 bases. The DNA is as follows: TGTGCCAGCAGTTTACAGGGGTGGCAAACTGAAGCTTTCTTT. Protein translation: CASSLQGWQTEAFF.